This TCR beta chain was captured in a study of post-analysis software for immune sequencing data. Overall study context: Included among the disease courses, which were recorded for the cohort, were relapsing-remitting, secondary progressive and progressive-relapsing multiple sclerosis.

V trimming: 4 bases; J trimming: 6 bases; junction bases outside the gene matches: 2. CDR3 length: 12 residues. Germline V gene sequence: CDR1 SEHNR, CDR2 FQNEAQ (reference sequence). For this clonotype: What it binds is not known. This may be a read error, as it is one base from a much larger clone.

TCR beta cDNA libraries included unique molecular identifiers. Each sample of about 0.95 to 11 million input T cells yielded around 500,000 cDNA molecules, so each molecule approximated one T cell. TCRdb fed the PCR reads into MiXCR, producing one record per CDR3 protein. The sample has hundreds of thousands of distinct CDR3 sequences, over 45% seen once. Study-wide results and caveats: There were five or six TRBV segments more frequent in patients than controls, and TRBV5-6, TRBV5-1 and TRBV20-1 were among them.

V is TRBV7-9 and J is TRBJ2-7, with 8 bases lining up with TRBD1. The sequence came from a girl aged 2-10 years with multiple sclerosis. The sequenced sample was blood. CDR3 DNA sequence: TGTGCCAGCAGCTGGACAGGGACCGAGCAGTACTTC. Translated: CASSWTGTEQYF.